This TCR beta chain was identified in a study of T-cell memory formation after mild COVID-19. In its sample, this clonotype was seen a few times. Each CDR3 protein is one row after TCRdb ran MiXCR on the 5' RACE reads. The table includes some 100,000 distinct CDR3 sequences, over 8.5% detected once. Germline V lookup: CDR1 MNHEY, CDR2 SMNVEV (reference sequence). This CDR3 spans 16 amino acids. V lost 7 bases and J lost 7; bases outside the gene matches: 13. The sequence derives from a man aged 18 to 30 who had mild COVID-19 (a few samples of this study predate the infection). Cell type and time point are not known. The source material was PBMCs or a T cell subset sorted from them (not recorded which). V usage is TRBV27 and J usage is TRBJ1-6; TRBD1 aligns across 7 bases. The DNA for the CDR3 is TGTGCCAGCAAAGTGGCCCACGGACAGGCCAATTCACCCCTCCACTTT. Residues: CASKVAHGQANSPLHF.